This entry is about one T cell receptor (beta chain). Its antigen is not known. Treatment: oral pan-JAK inhibitor, 5-10 mg twice daily. Patients with alopecia areata provided lesional scalp punch biopsies as well as peripheral blood. The data were obtained in a study of CD8+ T cells in alopecia areata. This CDR3 spans 14 amino acids. V was cut by 1 base and J by 8 bases, with 9 bases left in between. Germline lookup yields CDR1 KGHSH and CDR2 LQKENI. Whole-study findings and limits: Shared TCR sequences were less clear between patients than in mice, possibly partly from HLA diversity. Any link of baseline CD8+ expansion to response, resting on one nonresponder, remains uncertain.

Extracted RNA was reverse transcribed into cDNA, the sequencing template. Clones were sequenced by immunoSEQ multiplex PCR, and TCRdb holds only the in-frame ones, with some missing. The sample consists of about 290,000 clones, roughly 64% of them appearing once. This sequence was found in a human donor with alopecia areata. The sequences come from CD4+ T cells sorted from blood, collected at week 24, from a patient treated with tofacitinib. The chain uses TRBV18 and TRBJ1-6, with a tentative D call TRBD1 (6 bases). The CDR3 loop reads CASSPQGGDSPLHF. CDR3 sequence (DNA): TGTGCCAGCTCACCACAGGGGGGGGATTCACCCCTCCACTTT.